This TCR beta chain originates from a study of CD8+CD57+ T cells in acquired aplastic anemia. Study information: Roughly 3.2 ug was the average amount of DNA from sorted CD4+ and CD8+ cells.

The CDR3 extends over 15 amino acids. Germline CDR1 reads SGHDN; CDR2 reads FVKESK. Genomic DNA constituted the template upon which TCR beta VDJ and CDR3 profiling was performed. Each CDR3 protein is one row after TCRdb ran MiXCR on the reads. The data show under 200,000 distinct CDR3 sequences, about 48% seen once. The sample holds one count of this clonotype. A much larger clone is a single base away; this may be a read error. The sequence derives from a human donor in good health. The chain links TRBV14 to TRBJ2-2; TRBD2 might be the D (6 bases). Sequencing was carried out using sorted CD4+, CD8+, or CD8+CD57+ T cells (not recorded which) from PBMCs. CDR3 residues: CASSQVVRGTGGLFF. The CDR3 DNA is TGTGCCAGCAGCCAAGTCGTGCGGGGCACCGGGGGGCTGTTTTTT. Filled out from reference TRBV14 and TRBJ2-2, the complete variable domain reads EAGVTQFPSHSVIEKGQTVTLRCDPISGHDNLYWYRRVMGKEIKFLLHFVKESKQDESGMPNNRFLAERTGGTYSTLKVQPAELEDSGVYFCASSQVVRGTGGLFFGEGSRLTVL.